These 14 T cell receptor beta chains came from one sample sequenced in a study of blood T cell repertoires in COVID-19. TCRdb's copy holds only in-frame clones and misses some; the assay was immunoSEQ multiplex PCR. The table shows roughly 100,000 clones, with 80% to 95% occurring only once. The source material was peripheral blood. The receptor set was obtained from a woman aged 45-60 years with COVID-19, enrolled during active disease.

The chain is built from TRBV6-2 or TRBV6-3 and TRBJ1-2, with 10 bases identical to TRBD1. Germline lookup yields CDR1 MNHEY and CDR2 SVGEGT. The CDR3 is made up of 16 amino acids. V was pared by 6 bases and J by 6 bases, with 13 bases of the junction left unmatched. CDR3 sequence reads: CASRPLGTGEQHGYTF. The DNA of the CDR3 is TGTGCCAGCAGGCCTCTCGGGACAGGGGAACAACATGGCTACACCTTC.

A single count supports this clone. The CDR3 is CASSQVEQAETQYF. CDR3 DNA sequence: TGTGCCAGCAGCCAAGTCGAGCAGGCAGAGACCCAGTACTTC. This rearrangement joins TRBV3-1 (or the pseudogene TRBV3-2) to TRBJ2-5, with unresolved D. V was cut by 1 base and J by 4 bases, with 10 bases left in between. This CDR3 has 14 residues. Looked up from germline, CDR1 is LGHDT and CDR2 is YNNKEL (reference sequence).

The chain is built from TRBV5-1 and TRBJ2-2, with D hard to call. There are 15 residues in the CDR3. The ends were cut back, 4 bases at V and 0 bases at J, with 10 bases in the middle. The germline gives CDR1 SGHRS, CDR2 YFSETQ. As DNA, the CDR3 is TGCGCCAGCAGCGGCAGATTAACGAACACCGGGGAGCTGTTTTTT. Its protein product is CASSGRLTNTGELFF.

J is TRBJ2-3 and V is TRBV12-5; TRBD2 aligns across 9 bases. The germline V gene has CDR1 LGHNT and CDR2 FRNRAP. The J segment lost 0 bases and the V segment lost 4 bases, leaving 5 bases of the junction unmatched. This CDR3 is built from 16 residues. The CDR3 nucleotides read TGTGCTAGTGGTTGGCGGGGGGGCCCTAGCACAGATACGCAGTATTTT. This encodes CASGWRGGPSTDTQYF.

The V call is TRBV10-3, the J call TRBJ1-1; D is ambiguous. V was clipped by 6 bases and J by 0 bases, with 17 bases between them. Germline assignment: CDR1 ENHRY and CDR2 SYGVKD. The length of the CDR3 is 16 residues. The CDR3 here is CAISAGTEGMNTEAFF. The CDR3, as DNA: TGTGCCATCAGCGCCGGTACAGAGGGTATGAACACTGAAGCTTTCTTT.

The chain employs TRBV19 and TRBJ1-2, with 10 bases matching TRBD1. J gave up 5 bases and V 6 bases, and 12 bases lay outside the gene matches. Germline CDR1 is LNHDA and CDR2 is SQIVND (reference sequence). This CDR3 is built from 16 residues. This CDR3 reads CASSHTGTGEVYGYTF. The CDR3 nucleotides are TGTGCCAGTAGCCATACCGGGACAGGGGAAGTTTATGGCTACACCTTC.

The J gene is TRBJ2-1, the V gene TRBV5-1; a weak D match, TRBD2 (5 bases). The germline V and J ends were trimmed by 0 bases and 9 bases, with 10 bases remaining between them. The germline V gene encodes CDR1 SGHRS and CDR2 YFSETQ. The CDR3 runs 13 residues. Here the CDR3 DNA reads TGCGCCAGCAGCTTGGGGCAGAGGGCTGAGCAGTTCTTC. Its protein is CASSLGQRAEQFF.

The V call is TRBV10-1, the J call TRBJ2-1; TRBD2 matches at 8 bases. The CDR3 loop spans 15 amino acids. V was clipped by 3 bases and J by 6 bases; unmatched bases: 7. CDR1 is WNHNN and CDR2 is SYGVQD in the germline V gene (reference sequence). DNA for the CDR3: TGCGCCAGCAGTGATCCCGGGGGGGCCAGCAATGAGCAGTTCTTC. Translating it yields CASSDPGGASNEQFF.

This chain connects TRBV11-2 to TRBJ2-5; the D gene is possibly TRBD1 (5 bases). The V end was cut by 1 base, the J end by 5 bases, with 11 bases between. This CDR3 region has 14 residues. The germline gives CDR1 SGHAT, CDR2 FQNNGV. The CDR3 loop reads CASSLGAGWETQYF. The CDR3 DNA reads TGTGCCAGCAGCTTAGGTGCAGGGTGGGAGACCCAGTACTTC.

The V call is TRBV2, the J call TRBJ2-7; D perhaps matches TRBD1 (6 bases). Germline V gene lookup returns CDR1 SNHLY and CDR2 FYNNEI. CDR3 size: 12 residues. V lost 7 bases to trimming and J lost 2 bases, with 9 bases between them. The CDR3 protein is CASNRATYEQYF. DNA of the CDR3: TGTGCCAGCAACAGGGCAACCTACGAGCAGTACTTC.

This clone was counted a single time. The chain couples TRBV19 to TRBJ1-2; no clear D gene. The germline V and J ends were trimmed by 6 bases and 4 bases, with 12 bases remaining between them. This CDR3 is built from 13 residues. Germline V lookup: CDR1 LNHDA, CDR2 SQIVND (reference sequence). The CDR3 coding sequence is TGTGCCAGTAGCGCACAGCCTTCCTATGGCTACACCTTC. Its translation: CASSAQPSYGYTF.

The CDR3 sequence: CASSFGTGGHQPQHF. In nucleotides, the CDR3 is TGTGCCAGCAGCTTCGGGACAGGGGGACATCAGCCCCAGCATTTT. The rearrangement uses TRBV5-6 and TRBJ1-5; 11 positions agree with TRBD1. V was clipped by 2 bases and J by 5 bases; unmatched bases: 3. The CDR3 consists of 15 residues. The germline gives CDR1 SGHDT, CDR2 YYEEEE.

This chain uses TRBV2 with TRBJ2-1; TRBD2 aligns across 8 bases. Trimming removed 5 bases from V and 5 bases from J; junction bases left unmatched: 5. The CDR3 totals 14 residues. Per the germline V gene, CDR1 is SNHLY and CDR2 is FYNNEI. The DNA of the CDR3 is TGTGCCAGCAGTTATGGCGGGGGGCACAATGAGCAGTTCTTC. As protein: CASSYGGGHNEQFF. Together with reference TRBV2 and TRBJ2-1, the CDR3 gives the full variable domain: EPEVTQTPSHQVTQMGQEVILRCVPISNHLYFYWYRQILGQKVEFLVSFYNNEISEKSEIFDDQFSVERPDGSNFTLKIRSTKLEDSAMYFCASSYGGGHNEQFFGPGTRLTVL.

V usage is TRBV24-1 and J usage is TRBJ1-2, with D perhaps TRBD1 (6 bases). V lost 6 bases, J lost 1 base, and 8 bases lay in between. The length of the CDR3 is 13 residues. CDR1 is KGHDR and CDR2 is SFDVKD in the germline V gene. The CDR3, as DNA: TGTGCCACCAGTATGGGACATAACTATGGCTACACCTTC. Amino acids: CATSMGHNYGYTF.